This record looks at one TCR beta chain sequence and its context. Authors' data handling: Reference gene primer amplification yielded estimated nucleated cell counts. Using immunoSEQ multiplex PCR, the repertoire was profiled, and TCRdb retains in-frame clones only, with some absent. V, J and clone size were drawn from that table, and D and trimming were deduced from the DNA. The profile covers fewer than 250,000 clones, with 86% appearing a single time and around 2.2% taken by the ten largest. This record belongs to a study of blood T cell repertoires in COVID-19. Study-wide context: In each case, the material was cDNA or gDNA derived from T cells, B-cell-depleted T cells, or PBMCs.

The CDR3 consists of 15 residues. V was shortened by 6 bases and J by 2 bases, with 14 bases between the two germline ends. The germline V gene has CDR1 MNHEY and CDR2 SVGEGT. The material sequenced was peripheral blood. The origin of this receptor is a woman in her forties or fifties with acute or convalescent COVID-19. J is TRBJ1-3 and V is TRBV6-2 or TRBV6-3, with D unclear. The CDR3 sequence is CASSHTTTAGNTIYF. The CDR3 bases are TGTGCCAGCAGCCACACTACGACGGCTGGAAACACCATATATTTT.